A single sample gave rise to the 19 T cell receptor beta chains below, sequenced in a study of T cell repertoires in cytomegalovirus infection. TCRdb passed the reads through MiXCR, listing each CDR3 protein once. The data contain over 150,000 distinct CDR3 sequences, around 14% of them singletons. The sample was PBMCs. The receptor source for this set is a human donor in good health (CMV status not recorded). Some clones in this sample may be carry-over from other donors' samples.

This clonotype was counted many times. This chain connects TRBV7-2 to TRBJ1-3; D is ambiguous. V was shortened by 2 bases and J by 0 bases, with 11 bases between the two germline ends. The CDR3 has 16 residues. Germline CDR1 is SGHTA and CDR2 is FQGNSA. CDR3 DNA sequence: TGTGCCAGCAGCTTATCGGCCACCAGCTCTGGAAACACCATATATTTT. It yields the protein CASSLSATSSGNTIYF.

This clonotype has at least ten counts. This chain links TRBV27 with TRBJ2-5; D may be TRBD2 (5 bases). CDR3 length: 14 residues. Trimming removed 4 bases at V and 0 bases at J, with 9 bases between. Germline V CDR1 and CDR2: MNHEY, SMNVEV (reference sequence). The CDR3 reads CASSSRVYQETQYF. The CDR3 DNA is TGTGCCAGCAGTTCGCGGGTATACCAAGAGACCCAGTACTTC.

A remark on this clonotype: This could be a read error, since a much larger clone is one nucleotide away. The genes are TRBV7-2 and TRBJ2-1; D is unresolved. Germline-derived CDR1 and CDR2 are SGHTA and FQGNSA. This CDR3 is 13 amino acids long. CDR3 coding DNA: TGTGCCAGCAGCTTAGCCAGCTACAATAAGCAGTTCTTC. Its protein product is CASSLASYNKQFF.

V is TRBV7-9 and J is TRBJ1-5; tentative D call: TRBD1 (5 bases). The ends were cut back, 8 bases at V and 0 bases at J, with 14 bases in the middle. The CDR3 totals 15 residues. Germline V gives CDR1 SEHNR, CDR2 FQNEAQ (reference sequence). The CDR3 sequence is CASSGTSDSNQPQHF. The CDR3 bases are TGTGCCAGCTCCGGGACCTCCGATAGCAATCAGCCCCAGCATTTT.

At least ten counts were recorded for this clonotype. The chain joins TRBV28 to TRBJ2-6, with a possible D match to TRBD2 (7 bases). The V gene's germline CDR1 is MDHEN and CDR2 SYDVKM. The CDR3 has 17 amino acids. Trimming pared 6 bases from V and 2 bases from J, leaving 17 bases between. CDR3 nucleotide sequence: TGTGCCAGCAGCCCTCTGGGGGAGGGGGCTGGGGCCAACGTCCTGACTTTC. It specifies CASSPLGEGAGANVLTF.

This clonotype showed up many times. V and J are TRBV7-9 and TRBJ2-1; D tentatively fits TRBD1 or TRBD2 (5 bases each). This CDR3 region has 15 residues. CDR1 is SEHNR and CDR2 is FQNEAQ in the germline V gene (reference sequence). The germline V and J ends were trimmed by 5 bases and 6 bases, with 17 bases remaining between them. The CDR3 nucleotides are TGTGCCAGCAGCCCCGGGGCCCAAGTGGGCAATGAGCAGTTCTTC. Translation gives CASSPGAQVGNEQFF. Complete variable domain (other parts from reference TRBV7-9 and TRBJ2-1): DTGVSQNPRHKITKRGQNVTFRCDPISEHNRLYWYRQTLGQGPEFLTYFQNEAQLEKSRLLSDRFSAERPKGSFSTLEIQRTEQGDSAMYLCASSPGAQVGNEQFFGPGTRLTVL.

The table lists this clonotype with a few counts. This chain joins TRBV29-1 and TRBJ2-1; D call uncertain. Germline-derived CDR1 and CDR2 are SQVTM and ANQGSEA. CDR3 length equals 14 residues. V shed 3 bases and J shed 2 bases, with 11 bases lying between them. CDR3 DNA: TGCAGCGTTGAGCCAGTGGGAACCTACAATGAGCAGTTCTTC. Its protein product is CSVEPVGTYNEQFF.

The CDR3, as DNA: TGTGCCAGCCTGAAGGACTTCACAGATACGCAGTATTTT. Amino acids: CASLKDFTDTQYF. The chain links TRBV2 to TRBJ2-3, with TRBD2 as a possible D gene (5 bases). V was clipped by 8 bases and J by 2 bases, with 11 bases between them. The germline CDR1 and CDR2 sequences are SNHLY and FYNNEI. The CDR3 consists of 13 residues.

Many counts were recorded for this clonotype. The rearrangement links TRBV7-2 to TRBJ1-4; 11 bases are a match to TRBD1. J was trimmed by 8 bases and V by 5 bases; bases with no gene match: 10. Germline V CDR1 and CDR2: SGHTA, FQGNSA. The length of the CDR3 is 16 residues. CDR3: CASSLARTGGGEKLFF. Written as DNA, the CDR3 is TGTGCCAGCAGCCTTGCCCGGACAGGGGGCGGAGAAAAACTGTTTTTT.

This clonotype was counted only a few times. The V call is TRBV7-8, the J call TRBJ2-7; D is perhaps TRBD2 (6 bases). The CDR3 is 14 residues long. The ends were cut back, 3 bases at V and 4 bases at J, with 13 bases in the middle. Germline CDR1 is SGHVS and CDR2 is FQNEAQ. CDR3 bases: TGTGCCAGCAGCTTCGCCAGGGAGGAGTACGAGCAGTACTTC. Translated: CASSFAREEYEQYF.

This clonotype has only a few counts. The V and J genes are TRBV20-1 and TRBJ2-7; 11 nucleotides match TRBD2. The junction had 9 bases not matched to a gene; V was cut back by 2 bases and J by 6 bases. The germline V gene has CDR1 DFQATT and CDR2 SNEGSKA (reference sequence). The length of the CDR3 is 15 residues. The CDR3 region is CSARPTSGSYGEQYF. CDR3 DNA: TGCAGTGCTAGACCCACTAGCGGGAGTTATGGCGAGCAGTACTTC.

This clonotype was observed many times. The V gene is TRBV7-8, the J gene TRBJ1-3; a weak D match, TRBD1 (5 bases). The CDR3 is 16 residues long. Trimming took off 6 bases at V and 2 bases at J, with 17 bases between the two ends. Germline V gene data show CDR1 as SGHVS and CDR2 as FQNEAQ. CDR3 region: CASSFWAGGAGNTIYF. For the CDR3, the DNA is TGTGCCAGCAGTTTTTGGGCGGGGGGAGCTGGAAACACCATATATTTT.

The chain has TRBV9 and TRBJ2-7; D gene unclear. The V end was cut by 0 bases, the J end by 0 bases, with 10 bases between. The CDR3 contains 15 residues. CDR1 and CDR2 (germline): SGDLS, YYNGEE. The CDR3 protein is CASSVAPESSYEQYF. As DNA, the CDR3 is TGTGCCAGCAGCGTAGCACCGGAGAGCTCCTACGAGCAGTACTTC. The whole variable domain, remainder taken from reference TRBV9 and TRBJ2-7, is DSGVTQTPKHLITATGQRVTLRCSPRSGDLSVYWYQQSLDQGLQFLIQYYNGEERAKGNILERFSAQQFPDLHSELNLSSLELGDSALYFCASSVAPESSYEQYFGPGTRLTVT.

In its sample, this clonotype was seen many times. The chain uses TRBV28 and TRBJ2-7, with 9 nucleotides matching TRBD2. The germline V gene encodes CDR1 MDHEN and CDR2 SYDVKM. V dropped 5 bases and J dropped 5; count of bases not matched to a gene: 7. The CDR3 loop spans 14 amino acids. DNA of the CDR3: TGTGCCAGCAGTCCATATAGGACTAGCGACGAGCAGTACTTC. Protein: CASSPYRTSDEQYF.

This clonotype was recorded at least ten times. V and J are TRBV4-1 and TRBJ1-1; 8 bases fit TRBD1. This CDR3 region has 16 residues. Trimming took 2 bases from V and 5 from J; bases not matched to a gene: 10. Germline values: CDR1 MGHRA, CDR2 YSYEKL. CDR3 in amino acids: CASSQQTQGVSTEAFF. CDR3 sequence (DNA): TGCGCCAGCAGCCAACAAACACAGGGGGTCAGTACTGAAGCTTTCTTT.

This clonotype has a single count. The J gene is TRBJ2-1, the V gene TRBV29-1; 7 bases match TRBD1. The CDR3 loop spans 13 amino acids. CDR1 is SQVTM and CDR2 is ANQGSEA in the germline V gene. The J segment lost 8 bases and the V segment lost 1 base, leaving 5 bases of the junction unmatched. This CDR3 reads CSVEGQGVYEQFF. The CDR3 DNA reads TGCAGCGTTGAAGGCCAGGGGGTATATGAGCAGTTCTTC.

This clonotype was detected only a few times. A much bigger clone sits one base away, suggesting this may be a read error. The rearrangement joins TRBV7-2 to TRBJ1-2; D call uncertain. Per the germline V gene, CDR1 is SGHTA and CDR2 is FQGNSA. The length of the CDR3 is 16 residues. The CDR3 region has the DNA TGTGCCGGCAGTCCCGGGCCTTCAACTGCCAACTATGGCTACACCTTC. It is translated as CAGSPGPSTANYGYTF.

This clonotype was picked up many times. V and J are TRBV11-2 and TRBJ1-6; 10 nucleotides match TRBD1. The V gene's germline CDR1 is SGHAT and CDR2 FQNNGV. V was pared by 2 bases and J by 19 bases, with 5 bases of the junction left unmatched. CDR3 length: 12 residues. CDR3 coding DNA: TGTGCCAGCAGCTTACTCGGGACAGGGGTTCACTTT. Translated: CASSLLGTGVHF.

This clonotype came up a few times. This sequence joins TRBV20-1 and TRBJ1-2, with 7 bases aligning to TRBD1. The ends lost 5 bases at V and 4 bases at J; junction bases unmatched: 10. CDR3 length: 14 amino acids. CDR1 and CDR2 from the germline V gene are DFQATT and SNEGSKA (reference sequence). The DNA for the CDR3 is TGCAGTGCTCAGGGACAGTCAGAAGTCTATGGCTACACCTTC. Translating it yields CSAQGQSEVYGYTF.